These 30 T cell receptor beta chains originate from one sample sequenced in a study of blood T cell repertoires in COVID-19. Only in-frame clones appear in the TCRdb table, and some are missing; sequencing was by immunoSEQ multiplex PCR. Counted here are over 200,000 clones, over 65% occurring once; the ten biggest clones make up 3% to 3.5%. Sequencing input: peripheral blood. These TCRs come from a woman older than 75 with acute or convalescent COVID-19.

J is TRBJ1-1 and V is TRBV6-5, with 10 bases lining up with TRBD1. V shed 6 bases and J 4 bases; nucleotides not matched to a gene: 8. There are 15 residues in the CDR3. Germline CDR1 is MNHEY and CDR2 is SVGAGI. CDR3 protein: CASSSPGQGITEAFF. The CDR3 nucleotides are TGTGCCAGCAGCTCTCCGGGACAGGGGATCACTGAAGCTTTCTTT.

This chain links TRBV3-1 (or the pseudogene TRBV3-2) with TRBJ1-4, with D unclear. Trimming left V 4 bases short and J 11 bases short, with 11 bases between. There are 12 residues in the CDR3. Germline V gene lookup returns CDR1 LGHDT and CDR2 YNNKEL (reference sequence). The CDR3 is CASSPYSEKLFF. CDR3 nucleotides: TGTGCCAGCAGCCCATATTCTGAGAAACTGTTTTTT.

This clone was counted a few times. The CDR3 nucleotides read TGTGCCAGCAGCCTCCCCGGGAGCTCCTACAATGAGCAGTTCTTC. The encoded protein is CASSLPGSSYNEQFF. The genes are TRBV3-1 (or the pseudogene TRBV3-2) and TRBJ2-1; D might be TRBD2 (6 bases). Trimming shortened V by 4 bases and J by 0 bases, and 10 bases separated the two germline ends. CDR3 length: 15 amino acids. In germline, CDR1 is LGHDT, CDR2 YNNKEL (reference sequence).

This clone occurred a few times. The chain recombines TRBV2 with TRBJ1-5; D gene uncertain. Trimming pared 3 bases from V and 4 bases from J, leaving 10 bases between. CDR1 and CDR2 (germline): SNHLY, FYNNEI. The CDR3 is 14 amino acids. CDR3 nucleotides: TGTGCCAGCAGTGACAGGTTCGAGAATCAGCCCCAGCATTTT. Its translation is CASSDRFENQPQHF.

CDR3 DNA sequence: TGCGCCAGCAGCTTGGCGGAGGCAGCCGGCTACACCTTC. Protein product: CASSLAEAAGYTF. This chain joins TRBV5-1 and TRBJ1-2, with no clear D. V shed 0 bases and J shed 8 bases, with 11 bases lying between them. CDR3 length equals 13 residues. The germline gives CDR1 SGHRS, CDR2 YFSETQ. The full variable domain, rest sourced from reference TRBV5-1 and TRBJ1-2, is KAGVTQTPRYLIKTRGQQVTLSCSPISGHRSVSWYQQTPGQGLQFLFEYFSETQRNKGNFPGRFSGRQFSNSRSEMNVSTLELGDSALYLCASSLAEAAGYTFGSGTRLTVV.

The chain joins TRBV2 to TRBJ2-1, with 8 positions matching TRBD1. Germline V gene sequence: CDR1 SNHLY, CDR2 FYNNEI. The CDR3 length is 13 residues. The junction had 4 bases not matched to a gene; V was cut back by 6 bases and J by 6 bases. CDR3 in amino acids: CASRPTGGNEQFF. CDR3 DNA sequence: TGTGCCAGCAGGCCCACAGGGGGCAATGAGCAGTTCTTC.

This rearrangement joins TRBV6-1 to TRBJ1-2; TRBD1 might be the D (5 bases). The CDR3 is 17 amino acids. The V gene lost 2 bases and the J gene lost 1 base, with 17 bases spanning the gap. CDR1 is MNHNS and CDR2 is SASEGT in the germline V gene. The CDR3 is CASSERTRRTLNYGYTF. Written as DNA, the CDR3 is TGTGCCAGCAGTGAAAGGACACGTCGAACCCTTAACTATGGCTACACCTTC.

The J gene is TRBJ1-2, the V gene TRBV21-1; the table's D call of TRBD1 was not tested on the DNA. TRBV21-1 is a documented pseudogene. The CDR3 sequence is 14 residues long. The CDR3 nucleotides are TGTGCCAGCAGCAAAGCACCAGCTAACTATGGCTACACCTTC. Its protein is CASSKAPANYGYTF.

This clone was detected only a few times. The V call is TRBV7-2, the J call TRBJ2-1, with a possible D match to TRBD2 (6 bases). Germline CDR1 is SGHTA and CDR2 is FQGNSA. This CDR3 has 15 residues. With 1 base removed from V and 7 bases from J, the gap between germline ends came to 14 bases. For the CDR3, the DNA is TGTGCCAGCAGCTTAGGGCCGGGAGTATGGAATGAGCAGTTCTTC. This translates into CASSLGPGVWNEQFF.

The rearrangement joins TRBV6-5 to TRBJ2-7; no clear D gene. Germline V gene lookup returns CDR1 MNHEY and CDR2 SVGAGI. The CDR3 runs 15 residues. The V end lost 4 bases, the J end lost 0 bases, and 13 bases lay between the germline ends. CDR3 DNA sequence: TGTGCCAGCAGTTCCAAGATGGGCCTCTCCTACGAGCAGTACTTC. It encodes CASSSKMGLSYEQYF.

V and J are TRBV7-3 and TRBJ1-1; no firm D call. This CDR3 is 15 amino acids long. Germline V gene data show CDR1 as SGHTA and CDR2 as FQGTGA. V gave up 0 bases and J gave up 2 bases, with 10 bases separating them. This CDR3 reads CASSLTPTYNTEAFF. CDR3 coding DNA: TGTGCCAGCAGCTTAACCCCAACATACAACACTGAAGCTTTCTTT.

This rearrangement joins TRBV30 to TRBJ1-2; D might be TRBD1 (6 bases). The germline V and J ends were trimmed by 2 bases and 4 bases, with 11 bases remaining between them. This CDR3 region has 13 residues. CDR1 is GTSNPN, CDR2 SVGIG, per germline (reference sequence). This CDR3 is CAWSSTGIYGYTF. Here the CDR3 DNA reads TGTGCCTGGAGTTCGACAGGAATCTATGGCTACACCTTC. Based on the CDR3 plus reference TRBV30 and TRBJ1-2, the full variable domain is SQTIHQWPATLVQPVGSPLSLECTVEGTSNPNLYWYRQAAGRGLQLLFYSVGIGQISSEVPQNLSASRPQDRQFILSSKKLLLSDSGFYLCAWSSTGIYGYTFGSGTRLTVV.

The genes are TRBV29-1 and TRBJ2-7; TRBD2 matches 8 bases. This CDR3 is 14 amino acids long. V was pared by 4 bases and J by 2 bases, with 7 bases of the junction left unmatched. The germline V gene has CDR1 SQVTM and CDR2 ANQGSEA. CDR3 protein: CSVVLGTSTYEQYF. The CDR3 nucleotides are TGCAGCGTTGTTCTCGGGACTAGTACCTACGAGCAGTACTTC.

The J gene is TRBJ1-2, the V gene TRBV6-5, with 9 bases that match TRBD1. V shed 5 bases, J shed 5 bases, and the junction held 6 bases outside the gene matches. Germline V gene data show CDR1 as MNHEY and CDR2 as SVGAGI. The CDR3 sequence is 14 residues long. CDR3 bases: TGTGCCAGCAGTCCGGGACAGGGCTGGTATGGCTACACCTTC. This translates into CASSPGQGWYGYTF.

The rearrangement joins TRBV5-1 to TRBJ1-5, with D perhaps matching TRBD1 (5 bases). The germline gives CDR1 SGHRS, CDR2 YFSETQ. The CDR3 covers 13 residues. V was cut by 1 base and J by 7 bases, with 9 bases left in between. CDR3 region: CASSLTGSQPQHF. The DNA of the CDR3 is TGCGCCAGCAGCTTGACAGGTTCGCAGCCCCAGCATTTT.

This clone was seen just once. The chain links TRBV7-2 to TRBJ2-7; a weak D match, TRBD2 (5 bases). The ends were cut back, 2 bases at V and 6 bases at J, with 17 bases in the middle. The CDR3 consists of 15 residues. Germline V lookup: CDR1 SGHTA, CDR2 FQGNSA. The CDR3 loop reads CASSLFGGRGLEQYF. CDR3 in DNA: TGTGCCAGCAGCTTATTTGGTGGGAGAGGGCTCGAGCAGTACTTC.

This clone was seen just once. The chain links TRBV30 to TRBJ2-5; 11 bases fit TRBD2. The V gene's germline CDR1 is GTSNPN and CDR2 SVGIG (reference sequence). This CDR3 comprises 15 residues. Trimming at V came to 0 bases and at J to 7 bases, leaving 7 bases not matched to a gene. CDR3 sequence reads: CAWSVSGLAGGTQYF. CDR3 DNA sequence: TGTGCCTGGAGTGTAAGCGGACTAGCGGGTGGGACCCAGTACTTC.

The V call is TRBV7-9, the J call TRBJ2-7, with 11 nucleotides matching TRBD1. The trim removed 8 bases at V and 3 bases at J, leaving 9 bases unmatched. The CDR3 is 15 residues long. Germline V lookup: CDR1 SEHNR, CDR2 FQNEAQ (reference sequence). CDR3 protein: CASLNTGTGGYEQYF. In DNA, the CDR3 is TGTGCCAGCCTTAACACCGGGACAGGGGGCTACGAGCAGTACTTC. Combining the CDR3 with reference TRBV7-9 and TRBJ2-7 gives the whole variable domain DTGVSQNPRHKITKRGQNVTFRCDPISEHNRLYWYRQTLGQGPEFLTYFQNEAQLEKSRLLSDRFSAERPKGSFSTLEIQRTEQGDSAMYLCASLNTGTGGYEQYFGPGTRLTVT.

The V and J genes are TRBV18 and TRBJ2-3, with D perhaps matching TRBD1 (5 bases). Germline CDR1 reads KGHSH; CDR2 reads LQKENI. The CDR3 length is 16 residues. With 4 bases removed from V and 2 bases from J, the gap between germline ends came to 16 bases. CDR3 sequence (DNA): TGTGCCAGCTCACAAGGGATTGGGGCTTCCACAGATACGCAGTATTTT. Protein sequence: CASSQGIGASTDTQYF.

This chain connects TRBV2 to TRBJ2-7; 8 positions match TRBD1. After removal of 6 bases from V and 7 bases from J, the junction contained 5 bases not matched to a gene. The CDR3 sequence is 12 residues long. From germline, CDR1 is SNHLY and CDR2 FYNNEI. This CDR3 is CASRTTGVEQYF. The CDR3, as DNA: TGTGCCAGCAGAACGACAGGGGTTGAGCAGTACTTC.

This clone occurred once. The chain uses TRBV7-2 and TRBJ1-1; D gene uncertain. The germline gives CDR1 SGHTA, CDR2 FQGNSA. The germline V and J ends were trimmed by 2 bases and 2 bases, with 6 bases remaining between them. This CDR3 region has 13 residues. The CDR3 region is CASSLNTNTEAFF. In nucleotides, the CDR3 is TGTGCCAGCAGCTTAAACACAAACACTGAAGCTTTCTTT. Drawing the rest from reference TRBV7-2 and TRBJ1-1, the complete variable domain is GAGVSQSPSNKVTEKGKDVELRCDPISGHTALYWYRQSLGQGLEFLIYFQGNSAPDKSGLPSDRFSAERTGGSVSTLTIQRTQQEDSAVYLCASSLNTNTEAFFGQGTRLTVV.

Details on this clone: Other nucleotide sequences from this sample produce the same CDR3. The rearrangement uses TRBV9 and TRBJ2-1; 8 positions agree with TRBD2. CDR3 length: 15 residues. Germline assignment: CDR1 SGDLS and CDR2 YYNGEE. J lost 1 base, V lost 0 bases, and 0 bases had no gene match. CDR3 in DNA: TGTGCCAGCAGCGTAGCGGGGGGGTCCTACAATGAGCAGTTCTTC. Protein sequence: CASSVAGGSYNEQFF.

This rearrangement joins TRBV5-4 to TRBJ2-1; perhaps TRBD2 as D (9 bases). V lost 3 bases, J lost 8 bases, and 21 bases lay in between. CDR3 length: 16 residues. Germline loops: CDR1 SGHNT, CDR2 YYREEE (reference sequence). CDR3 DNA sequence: TGTGCCAGCAGCTCAGGGGGCGGGAGGGCCTCGGATGAGCAGTTCTTC. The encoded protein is CASSSGGGRASDEQFF.

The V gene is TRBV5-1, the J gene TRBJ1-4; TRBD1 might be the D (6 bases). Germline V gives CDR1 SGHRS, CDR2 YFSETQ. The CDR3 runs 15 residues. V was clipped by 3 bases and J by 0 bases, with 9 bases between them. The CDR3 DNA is TGCGCCAGCAGCTATGGACAGCCAACTAATGAAAAACTGTTTTTT. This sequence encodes CASSYGQPTNEKLFF.

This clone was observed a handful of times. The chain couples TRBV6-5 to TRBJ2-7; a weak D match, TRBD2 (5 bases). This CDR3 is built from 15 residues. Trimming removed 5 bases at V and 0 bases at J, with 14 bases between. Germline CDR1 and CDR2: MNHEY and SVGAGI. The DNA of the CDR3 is TGTGCCAGCAGTCCCAGTCCGGGGAGCTCCTACGAGCAGTACTTC. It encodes CASSPSPGSSYEQYF.

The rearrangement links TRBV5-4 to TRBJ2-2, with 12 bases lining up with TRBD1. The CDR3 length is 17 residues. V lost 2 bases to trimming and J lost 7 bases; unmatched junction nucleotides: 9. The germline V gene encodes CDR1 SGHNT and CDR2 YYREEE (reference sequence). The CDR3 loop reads CASSFGTGGVPFGELFF. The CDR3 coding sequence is TGTGCCAGCAGCTTCGGGACAGGGGGCGTTCCGTTCGGGGAGCTGTTTTTT.

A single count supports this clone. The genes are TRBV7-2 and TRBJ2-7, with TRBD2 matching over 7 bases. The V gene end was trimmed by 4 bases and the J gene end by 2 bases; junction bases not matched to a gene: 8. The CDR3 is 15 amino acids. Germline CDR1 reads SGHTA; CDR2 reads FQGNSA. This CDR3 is CASSSAGREAYEQYF. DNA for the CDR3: TGTGCCAGCAGCTCGGCAGGGAGGGAGGCCTACGAGCAGTACTTC.

The CDR3 protein is CATSRRDSRGYEQYF. CDR3 nucleotides: TGTGCCACCAGCCGACGGGACAGCCGGGGGTACGAGCAGTACTTC. This rearrangement joins TRBV15 to TRBJ2-7; the D gene is possibly TRBD1 (7 bases). The germline V gene has CDR1 LNHNV and CDR2 YYDKDF (reference sequence). The V end was cut by 5 bases, the J end by 4 bases, with 18 bases between. The CDR3 has 15 residues. The complete variable domain, with remaining parts taken from reference TRBV15 and TRBJ2-7, reads DAMVIQNPRYQVTQFGKPVTLSCSQTLNHNVMYWYQQKSSQAPKLLFHYYDKDFNNEADTPDNFQSRRPNTSFCFLDIRSPGLGDTAMYLCATSRRDSRGYEQYFGPGTRLTVT.

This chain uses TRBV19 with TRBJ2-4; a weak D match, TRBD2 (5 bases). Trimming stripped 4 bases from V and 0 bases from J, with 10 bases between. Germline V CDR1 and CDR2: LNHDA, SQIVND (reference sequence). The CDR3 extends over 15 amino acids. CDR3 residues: CASSSLGLAKNIQYF. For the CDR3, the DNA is TGTGCCAGTAGTAGTCTAGGACTAGCCAAAAACATTCAGTACTTC.

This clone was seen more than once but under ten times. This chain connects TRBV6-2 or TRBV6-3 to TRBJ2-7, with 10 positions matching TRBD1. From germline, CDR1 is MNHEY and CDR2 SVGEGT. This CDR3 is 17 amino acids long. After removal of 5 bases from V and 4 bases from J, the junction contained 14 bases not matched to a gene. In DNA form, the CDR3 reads TGTGCCAGCAGTAGCGAGAAGTCCGGGACAGGGGTTTACGAGCAGTACTTC. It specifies CASSSEKSGTGVYEQYF.